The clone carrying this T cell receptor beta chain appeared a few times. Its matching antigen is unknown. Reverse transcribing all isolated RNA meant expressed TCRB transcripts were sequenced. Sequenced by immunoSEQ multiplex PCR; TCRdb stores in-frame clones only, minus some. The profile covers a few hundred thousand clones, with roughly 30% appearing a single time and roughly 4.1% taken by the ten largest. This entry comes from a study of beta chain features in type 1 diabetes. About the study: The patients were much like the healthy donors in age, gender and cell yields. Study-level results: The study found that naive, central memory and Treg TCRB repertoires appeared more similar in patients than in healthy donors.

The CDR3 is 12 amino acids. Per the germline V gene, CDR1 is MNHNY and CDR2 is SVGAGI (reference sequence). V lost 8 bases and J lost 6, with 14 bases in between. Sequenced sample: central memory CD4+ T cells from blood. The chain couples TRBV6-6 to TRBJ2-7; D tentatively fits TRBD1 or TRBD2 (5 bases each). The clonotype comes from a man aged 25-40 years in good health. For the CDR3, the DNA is TGTGCCAGCCGCCGGGACGACACCGAGCAGTACTTC. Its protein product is CASRRDDTEQYF.